Included here is one TCR beta chain sequence, with context. This specimen includes other DNA sequences encoding the same CDR3. The data were taken from a study of blood T cell repertoires in COVID-19. The wider study: Whether acute or convalescent, the COVID-19 samples came from the United States, Italy and Spain. In each case, the material was cDNA or gDNA derived from T cells, B-cell-depleted T cells, or PBMCs.

Original processing methods: Reference gene primer amplification in the assay estimated nucleated cell counts. Libraries were prepared by immunoSEQ multiplex PCR; TCRdb keeps only in-frame clonotypes and omits some of them. V, J and clone size derive from that table, while D and trimming were established from the DNA sequence. The table has about 220,000 clones, less than 85% seen once; the top ten hold 7% to 8.5%. This CDR3 contains 13 residues. Germline CDR1 WNHNN, CDR2 SYGVQD (reference sequence). V was clipped by 6 bases and J by 1 base; unmatched bases: 0. This sequence originates from a woman between 65 and 79 years old with acute or convalescent COVID-19. J is TRBJ2-3 and V is TRBV10-1; 8 bases are a match to TRBD1. The sequenced material came from peripheral blood. The DNA for the CDR3 is TGCGCCAGCAGGGGACAGGGCACAGATACGCAGTATTTT. Translating it yields CASRGQGTDTQYF.